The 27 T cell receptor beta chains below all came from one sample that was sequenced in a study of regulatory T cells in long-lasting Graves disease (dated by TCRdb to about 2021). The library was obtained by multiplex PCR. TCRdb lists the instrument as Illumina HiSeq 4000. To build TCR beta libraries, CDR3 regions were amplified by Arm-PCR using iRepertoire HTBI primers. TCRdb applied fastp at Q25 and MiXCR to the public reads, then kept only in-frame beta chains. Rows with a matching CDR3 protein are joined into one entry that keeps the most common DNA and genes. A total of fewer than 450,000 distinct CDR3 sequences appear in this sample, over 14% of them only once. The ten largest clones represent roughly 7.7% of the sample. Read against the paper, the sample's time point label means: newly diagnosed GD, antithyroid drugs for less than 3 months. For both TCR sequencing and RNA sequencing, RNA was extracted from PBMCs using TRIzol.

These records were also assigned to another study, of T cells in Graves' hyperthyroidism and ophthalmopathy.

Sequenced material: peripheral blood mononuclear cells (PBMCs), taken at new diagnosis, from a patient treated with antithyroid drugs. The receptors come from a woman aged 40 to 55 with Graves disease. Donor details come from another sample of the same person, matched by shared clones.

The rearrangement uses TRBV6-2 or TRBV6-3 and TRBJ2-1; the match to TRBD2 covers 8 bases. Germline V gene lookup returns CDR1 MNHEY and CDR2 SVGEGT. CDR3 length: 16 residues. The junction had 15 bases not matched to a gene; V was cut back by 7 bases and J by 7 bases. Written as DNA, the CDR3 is TGTGCCAGCATCCAAAACGGAGCGGGAGTAAATAATGAGCAGTTCTTC. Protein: CASIQNGAGVNNEQFF.

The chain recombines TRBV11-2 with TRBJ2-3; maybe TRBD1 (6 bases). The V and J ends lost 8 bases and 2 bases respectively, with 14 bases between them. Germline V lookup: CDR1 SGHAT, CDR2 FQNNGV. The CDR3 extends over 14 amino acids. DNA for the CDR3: TGTGCCAGCGGAGACAGGTGGTTCACAGATACGCAGTATTTT. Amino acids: CASGDRWFTDTQYF.

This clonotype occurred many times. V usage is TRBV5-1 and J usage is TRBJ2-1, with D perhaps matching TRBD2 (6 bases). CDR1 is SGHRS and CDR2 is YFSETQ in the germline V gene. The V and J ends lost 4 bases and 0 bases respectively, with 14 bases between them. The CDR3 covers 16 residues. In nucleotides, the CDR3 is TGCGCCAGCAGCCAGAGTAGCGGACCCTCCTACAATGAGCAGTTCTTC. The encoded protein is CASSQSSGPSYNEQFF.

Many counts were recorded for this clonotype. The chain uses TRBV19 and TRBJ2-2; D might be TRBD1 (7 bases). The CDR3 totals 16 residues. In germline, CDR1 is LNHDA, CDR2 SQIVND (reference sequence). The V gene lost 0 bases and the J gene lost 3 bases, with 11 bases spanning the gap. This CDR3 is CASSIDGRGDTGELFF. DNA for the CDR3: TGTGCCAGTAGTATAGATGGCAGGGGGGACACCGGGGAGCTGTTTTTT.

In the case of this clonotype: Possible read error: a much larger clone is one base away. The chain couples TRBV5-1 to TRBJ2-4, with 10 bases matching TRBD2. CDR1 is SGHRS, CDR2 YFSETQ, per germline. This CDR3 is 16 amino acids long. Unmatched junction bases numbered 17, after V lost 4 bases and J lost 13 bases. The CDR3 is CASSPGLALHYNEQYF. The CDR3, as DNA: TGCGCCAGCAGCCCGGGACTAGCGTTGCACTACAATGAGCAGTACTTC.

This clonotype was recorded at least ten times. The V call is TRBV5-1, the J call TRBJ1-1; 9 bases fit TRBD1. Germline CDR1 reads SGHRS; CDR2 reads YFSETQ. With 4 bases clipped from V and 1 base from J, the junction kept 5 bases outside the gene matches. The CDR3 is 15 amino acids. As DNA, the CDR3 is TGCGCCAGCAGCATACAGGGGGCTGAGAACACTGAAGCTTTCTTT. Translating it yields CASSIQGAENTEAFF.

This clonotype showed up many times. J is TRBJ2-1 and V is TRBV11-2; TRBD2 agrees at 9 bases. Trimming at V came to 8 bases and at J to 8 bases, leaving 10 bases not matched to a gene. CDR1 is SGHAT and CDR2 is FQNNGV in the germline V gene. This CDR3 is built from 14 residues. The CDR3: CASRGLAGSHEQFF. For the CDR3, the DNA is TGTGCCAGCCGGGGGCTAGCGGGAAGCCATGAGCAGTTCTTC.

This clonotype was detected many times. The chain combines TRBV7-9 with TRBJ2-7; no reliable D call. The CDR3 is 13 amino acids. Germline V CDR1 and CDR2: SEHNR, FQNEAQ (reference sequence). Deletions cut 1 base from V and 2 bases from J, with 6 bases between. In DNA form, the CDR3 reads TGTGCCAGCAGCTTAGTCTCACCCTACGAGCAGTACTTC. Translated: CASSLVSPYEQYF.

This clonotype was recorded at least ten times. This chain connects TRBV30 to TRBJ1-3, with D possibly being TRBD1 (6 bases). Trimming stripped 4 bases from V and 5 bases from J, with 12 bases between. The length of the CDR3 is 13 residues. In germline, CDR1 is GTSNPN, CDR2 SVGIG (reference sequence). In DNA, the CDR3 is TGTGCCTGGAACACAGGGTTCCGAAACACCATATATTTT. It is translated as CAWNTGFRNTIYF.

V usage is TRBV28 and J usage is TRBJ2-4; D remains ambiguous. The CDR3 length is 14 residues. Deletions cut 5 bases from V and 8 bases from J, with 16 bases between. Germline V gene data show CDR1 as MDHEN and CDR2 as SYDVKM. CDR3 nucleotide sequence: TGTGCCAGCAGTGAAGCGCAGGATACGGACATTCAGTACTTC. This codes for CASSEAQDTDIQYF.

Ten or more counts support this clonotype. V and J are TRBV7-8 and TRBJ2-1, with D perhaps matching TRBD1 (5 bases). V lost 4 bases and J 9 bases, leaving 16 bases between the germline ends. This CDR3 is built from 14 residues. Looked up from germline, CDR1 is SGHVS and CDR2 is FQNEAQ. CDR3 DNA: TGTGCCAGCAGCTCCACCCCAGGGTTTGCTGAGCAGTTCTTC. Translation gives CASSSTPGFAEQFF.

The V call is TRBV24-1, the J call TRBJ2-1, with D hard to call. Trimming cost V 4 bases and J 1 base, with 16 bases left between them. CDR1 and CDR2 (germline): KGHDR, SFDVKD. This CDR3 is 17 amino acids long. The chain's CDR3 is CATSEPTESRSYNEQFF. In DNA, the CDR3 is TGTGCCACCAGTGAACCAACAGAGTCGCGGTCCTACAATGAGCAGTTCTTC.

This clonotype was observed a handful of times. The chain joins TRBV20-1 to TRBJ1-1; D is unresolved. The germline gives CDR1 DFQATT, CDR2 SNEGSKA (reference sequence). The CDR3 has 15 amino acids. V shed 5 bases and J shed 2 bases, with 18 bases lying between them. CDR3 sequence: CSAHGRRLINTEAFF. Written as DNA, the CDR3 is TGCAGTGCTCACGGAAGGCGGTTAATAAACACTGAAGCTTTCTTT.

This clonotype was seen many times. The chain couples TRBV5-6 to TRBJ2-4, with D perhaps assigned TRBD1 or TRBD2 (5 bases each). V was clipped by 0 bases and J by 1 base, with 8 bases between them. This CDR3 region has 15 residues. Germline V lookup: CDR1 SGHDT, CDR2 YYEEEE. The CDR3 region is CASSLAGTAKNIQYF. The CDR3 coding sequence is TGTGCCAGCAGCTTGGCAGGGACGGCCAAAAACATTCAGTACTTC.

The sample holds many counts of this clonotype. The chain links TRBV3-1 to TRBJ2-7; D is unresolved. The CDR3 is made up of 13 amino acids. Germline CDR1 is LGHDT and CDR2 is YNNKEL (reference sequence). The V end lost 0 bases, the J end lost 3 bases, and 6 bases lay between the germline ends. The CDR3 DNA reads TGTGCCAGCAGCCAAGATAGCCTCTACGAGCAGTACTTC. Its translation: CASSQDSLYEQYF.

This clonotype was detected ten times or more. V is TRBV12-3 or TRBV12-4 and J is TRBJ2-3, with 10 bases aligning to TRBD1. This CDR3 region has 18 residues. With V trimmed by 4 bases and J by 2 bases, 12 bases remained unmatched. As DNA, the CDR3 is TGTGCCAGCAGTTCCGACAGGGGGCAGGACTGGCACACAGATACGCAGTATTTT. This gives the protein CASSSDRGQDWHTDTQYF.

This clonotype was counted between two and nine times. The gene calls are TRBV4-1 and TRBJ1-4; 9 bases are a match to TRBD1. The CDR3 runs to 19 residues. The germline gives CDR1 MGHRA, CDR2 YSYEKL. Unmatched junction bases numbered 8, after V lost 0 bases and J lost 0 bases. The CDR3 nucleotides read TGCGCCAGCAGCCAAGATCACGGACAGGGGCTGACAACTAATGAAAAACTGTTTTTT. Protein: CASSQDHGQGLTTNEKLFF.

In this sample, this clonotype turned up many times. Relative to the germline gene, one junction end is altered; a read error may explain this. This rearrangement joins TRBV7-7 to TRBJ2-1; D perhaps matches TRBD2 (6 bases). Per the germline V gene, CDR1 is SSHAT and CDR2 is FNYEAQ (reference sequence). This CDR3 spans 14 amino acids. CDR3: CASSLQAGGNEQFF. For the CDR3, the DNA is TGTGCTAGCAGCTTACAGGCCGGGGGCAATGAGCAGTTCTTC.

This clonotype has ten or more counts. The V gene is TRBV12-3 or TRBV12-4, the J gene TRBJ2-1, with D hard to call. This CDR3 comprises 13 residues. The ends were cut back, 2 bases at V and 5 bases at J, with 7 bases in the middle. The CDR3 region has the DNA TGTGCCAGCAGTTTAAACTCAGACAATGAGCAGTTCTTC. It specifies CASSLNSDNEQFF.

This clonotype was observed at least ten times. The DNA of the CDR3 is TGTGCCAGCAGTGCCGAGAGGGGAGCGTATGGCTACACCTTC. Translated, it gives CASSAERGAYGYTF. The rearrangement links TRBV6-1 to TRBJ1-2; possibly TRBD1 for D (5 bases). Germline V gives CDR1 MNHNS, CDR2 SASEGT. This CDR3 region has 14 residues. V shed 4 bases and J shed 5 bases, with 14 bases lying between them.

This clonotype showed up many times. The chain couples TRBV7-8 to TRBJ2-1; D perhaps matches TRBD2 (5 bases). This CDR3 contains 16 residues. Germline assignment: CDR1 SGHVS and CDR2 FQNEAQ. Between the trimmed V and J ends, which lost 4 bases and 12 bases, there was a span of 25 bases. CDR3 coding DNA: TGTGCCAGCAGCTCAGGACTGCGCGCGGTGGGGAGTTGGCAGTTCTTC. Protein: CASSSGLRAVGSWQFF.

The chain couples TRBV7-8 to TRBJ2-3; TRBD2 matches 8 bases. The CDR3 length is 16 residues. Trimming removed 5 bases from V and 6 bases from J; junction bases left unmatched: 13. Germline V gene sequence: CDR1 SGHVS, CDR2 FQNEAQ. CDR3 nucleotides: TGTGCCAGCAGCCCAAATTCGGGGGGGAGAGGTGATACGCAGTATTTT. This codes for CASSPNSGGRGDTQYF.

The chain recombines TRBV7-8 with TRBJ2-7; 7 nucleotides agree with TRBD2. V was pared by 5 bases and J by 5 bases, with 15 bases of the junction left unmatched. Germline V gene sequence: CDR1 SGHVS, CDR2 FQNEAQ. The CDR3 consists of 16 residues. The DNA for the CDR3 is TGTGCCAGCAGCCCCTCGGCTAGCGGAGCATCCCACGAGCAGTACTTC. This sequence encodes CASSPSASGASHEQYF.

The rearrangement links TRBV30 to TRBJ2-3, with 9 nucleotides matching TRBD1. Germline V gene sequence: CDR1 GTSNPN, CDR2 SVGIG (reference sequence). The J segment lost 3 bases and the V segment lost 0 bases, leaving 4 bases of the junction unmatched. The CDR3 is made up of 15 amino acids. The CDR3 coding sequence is TGTGCCTGGAGTGTAAAGGGGACAGGGACAGATACGCAGTATTTT. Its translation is CAWSVKGTGTDTQYF.

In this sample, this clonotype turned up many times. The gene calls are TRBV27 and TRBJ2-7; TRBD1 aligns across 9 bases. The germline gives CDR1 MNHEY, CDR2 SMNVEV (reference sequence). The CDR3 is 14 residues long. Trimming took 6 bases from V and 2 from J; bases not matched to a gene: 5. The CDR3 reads CASSKGQGPYEQYF. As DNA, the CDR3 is TGTGCCAGCAGCAAGGGACAGGGACCCTACGAGCAGTACTTC.

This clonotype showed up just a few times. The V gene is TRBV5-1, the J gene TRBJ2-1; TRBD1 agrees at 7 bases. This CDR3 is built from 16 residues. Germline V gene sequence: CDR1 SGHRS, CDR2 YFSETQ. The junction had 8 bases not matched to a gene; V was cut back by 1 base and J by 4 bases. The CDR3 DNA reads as TGCGCCAGCAGCTTGACAGGGGTTATTGCGTACAATGAGCAGTTCTTC. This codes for CASSLTGVIAYNEQFF.

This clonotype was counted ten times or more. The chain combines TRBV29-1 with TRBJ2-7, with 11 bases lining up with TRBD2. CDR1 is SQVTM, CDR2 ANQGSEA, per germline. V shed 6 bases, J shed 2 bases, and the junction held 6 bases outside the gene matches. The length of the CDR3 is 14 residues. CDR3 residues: CSVDGTSGTYEQYF. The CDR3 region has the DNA TGCAGCGTAGACGGGACTAGCGGAACCTACGAGCAGTACTTC.